These 24 T cell receptor beta chains were all obtained from the same sample, sequenced in a study of shared clonotypes between healthy human individuals. Clones were sequenced by immunoSEQ multiplex PCR, and TCRdb holds only the in-frame ones, with some missing. The sample gives 170,000 or so clones, 60% to 75% of which show up once; about 10% is in the top ten. The sample comprised memory CD4+ T cells sorted from blood. Subset indicated: CD45RA-negative fraction. The receptors derive from a man aged 25-45 years in good health.

This clone has at least ten counts. The chain couples TRBV19 to TRBJ1-2, with a tentative D call TRBD1 (5 bases). Germline loops: CDR1 LNHDA, CDR2 SQIVND (reference sequence). The germline V and J ends were trimmed by 3 bases and 4 bases, with 30 bases remaining between them. This CDR3 is built from 20 residues. Written as DNA, the CDR3 is TGTGCCAGTAGTATCACCCGTGGGGGTCGGCAGGGCTCCTCTTCCTATGGCTACACCTTC. Protein sequence: CASSITRGGRQGSSSYGYTF.

The V gene is TRBV10-3, the J gene TRBJ1-1; D unresolved. Trimming cost V 1 base and J 5 bases, with 8 bases left between them. Germline CDR1 ENHRY, CDR2 SYGVKD. The CDR3 runs 13 residues. CDR3 protein: CAISEWTDTEAFF. CDR3 DNA: TGTGCCATCAGTGAGTGGACGGATACTGAAGCTTTCTTT.

The chain has TRBV5-1 and TRBJ1-3; 7 bases are shared with TRBD1. V lost 3 bases and J lost 4; bases outside the gene matches: 7. CDR3 length equals 15 residues. CDR1 and CDR2 (germline): SGHRS, YFSETQ. CDR3 region: CASSSEGAYGNTIYF. The CDR3 nucleotides read TGCGCCAGCAGCTCCGAGGGGGCTTACGGAAACACCATATATTTT.

The chain combines TRBV28 with TRBJ1-1; D call uncertain. V shed 4 bases and J shed 1 base, with 10 bases lying between them. This CDR3 contains 14 residues. In germline, CDR1 is MDHEN, CDR2 SYDVKM. The chain's CDR3 is CASSSSTANTEAFF. CDR3 bases: TGTGCCAGCAGTTCGTCTACAGCGAACACTGAAGCTTTCTTT.

This clone was observed a handful of times. The V and J genes are TRBV14 and TRBJ1-5; D is unclear. The germline CDR1 and CDR2 sequences are SGHDN and FVKESK. Trimming took 0 bases from V and 14 from J, leaving 20 bases between them. This CDR3 spans 15 amino acids. CDR3 nucleotide sequence: TGTGCCAGCAGCCAAGAAAGGATTCGGGTTTACTTTGAGCATTTT. Amino acids: CASSQERIRVYFEHF.

The chain is built from TRBV5-4 and TRBJ1-5; D perhaps matches TRBD1 (5 bases). The CDR3 sequence is 18 residues long. The V gene lost 6 bases and the J gene lost 5 bases, with 27 bases spanning the gap. Germline CDR1 and CDR2: SGHNT and YYREEE (reference sequence). The CDR3 sequence: CASTSGGRGGAMDQPQHF. The CDR3 DNA follows: TGTGCCAGCACCTCTGGGGGACGAGGAGGTGCAATGGATCAGCCCCAGCATTTT.

This clone was counted only a few times. This chain connects TRBV9 to TRBJ2-3; D call uncertain. The CDR3 loop spans 13 amino acids. Germline CDR1 SGDLS, CDR2 YYNGEE. Trimming took 0 bases from V and 5 from J, leaving 7 bases between them. CDR3 nucleotides: TGTGCCAGCAGCGTAGAGGCAGAAGATACGCAGTATTTT. Translating gives CASSVEAEDTQYF.

In this sample, this clone turned up a few times. This rearrangement joins TRBV9 to TRBJ1-1; 12 positions agree with TRBD1. The V gene's germline CDR1 is SGDLS and CDR2 YYNGEE. The V segment lost 4 bases and the J segment 6 bases; nucleotides outside the gene matches: 16. The CDR3 covers 18 residues. The CDR3 nucleotides read TGTGCCAGCAGCCTCGGGACAGGGGGCGCTCCGCGAGCCGCTGAAGCTTTCTTT. Residues: CASSLGTGGAPRAAEAFF.

The rearrangement joins TRBV28 to TRBJ2-7; D is unresolved. The germline gives CDR1 MDHEN, CDR2 SYDVKM. V shed 5 bases and J shed 4 bases, with 6 bases lying between them. The CDR3 totals 11 residues. The CDR3 DNA is TGTGCCAGCAGTCCGTTTTACGAGCAGTACTTC. It yields the protein CASSPFYEQYF. The full variable domain, rest sourced from reference TRBV28 and TRBJ2-7, is DVKVTQSSRYLVKRTGEKVFLECVQDMDHENMFWYRQDPGLGLRLIYFSYDVKMKEKGDIPEGYSVSREKKERFSLILESASTNQTSMYLCASSPFYEQYFGPGTRLTVT.

This clone was observed once. The J gene is TRBJ2-1, the V gene TRBV30; 12 bases match TRBD2. This CDR3 is 15 amino acids long. Looked up from germline, CDR1 is GTSNPN and CDR2 is SVGIG (reference sequence). Losses at the gene ends were 1 base for V and 8 bases for J; bases not matched to a gene: 6. This CDR3 reads CAWSGTSGKHHEQFF. Written as DNA, the CDR3 is TGTGCCTGGAGTGGGACTAGCGGGAAACACCATGAGCAGTTCTTC.

V gene TRBV7-2 combines with J gene TRBJ1-5; no clear D gene. Trimming took off 5 bases at V and 3 bases at J, with 5 bases between the two ends. Per germline, CDR1 SGHTA and CDR2 FQGNSA. The CDR3 is 12 amino acids. The CDR3 bases are TGTGCCAGCAGCCCTTACAATCAGCCCCAGCATTTT. This translates into CASSPYNQPQHF.

This clone came up a few times. The chain has TRBV7-2 and TRBJ2-7, with D uncertain. Germline V gene sequence: CDR1 SGHTA, CDR2 FQGNSA. V gave up 4 bases and J gave up 0 bases, with 4 bases separating them. CDR3 length: 12 amino acids. In DNA form, the CDR3 reads TGTGCCAGCAGCTCGACCTCCTACGAGCAGTACTTC. Amino acid sequence: CASSSTSYEQYF.

V gene TRBV11-1 combines with J gene TRBJ2-3, with 9 bases matching TRBD2. This CDR3 contains 15 residues. The V gene's germline CDR1 is SGHAT and CDR2 FQDESV (reference sequence). The trim removed 8 bases at V and 2 bases at J, leaving 8 bases unmatched. The CDR3 region is CASGRRLAATDTQYF. For the CDR3, the DNA is TGTGCCAGCGGTCGGAGACTAGCGGCCACAGATACGCAGTATTTT.

The CDR3 DNA sequence: TGTGCCAGCAGCTTAAGCAGGGCCTCTGGAAACACCATATATTTT. Its protein is CASSLSRASGNTIYF. V and J are TRBV7-9 and TRBJ1-3; D perhaps matches TRBD1 (5 bases). The germline gives CDR1 SEHNR, CDR2 FQNEAQ (reference sequence). Trimming shortened V by 2 bases and J by 0 bases, and 8 bases separated the two germline ends. The CDR3 has 15 residues.

Only a few counts were recorded for this clone. The chain couples TRBV4-3 to TRBJ1-2; no definite D call. CDR3 length: 16 residues. The V end lost 0 bases, the J end lost 4 bases, and 15 bases lay between the germline ends. Germline lookup yields CDR1 LGHNA and CDR2 YSLEER. CDR3 in amino acids: CASSQESPGWVYGYTF. The DNA for the CDR3 is TGCGCCAGCAGCCAAGAATCGCCGGGGTGGGTCTATGGCTACACCTTC.

The rearrangement uses TRBV25-1 and TRBJ2-1; 8 nucleotides match TRBD2. Per the germline V gene, CDR1 is MGHDK and CDR2 is SYGVNS. The CDR3 length is 17 residues. Trimming took 0 bases from V and 8 from J; bases not matched to a gene: 12. The CDR3 spells CASSEYNLAGKNHEQFF. DNA for the CDR3: TGTGCCAGCAGTGAATATAACCTAGCGGGTAAGAACCATGAGCAGTTCTTC.

The chain carries TRBV4-1 and TRBJ1-5, with 9 positions matching TRBD1. The CDR3 contains 16 residues. CDR1 is MGHRA, CDR2 YSYEKL, per germline. The trim removed 4 bases at V and 4 bases at J, leaving 8 bases unmatched. The CDR3 loop is CASSLTSGQGNQPQHF. The CDR3 nucleotides read TGCGCCAGCAGCCTTACCTCGGGACAGGGTAATCAGCCCCAGCATTTT.

The chain is built from TRBV7-2 and TRBJ2-3, with D possibly TRBD2 on 5 matching bases. With 4 bases removed from V and 10 bases from J, the gap between germline ends came to 12 bases. The CDR3 covers 12 residues. Germline V gene lookup returns CDR1 SGHTA and CDR2 FQGNSA. The CDR3: CASSSASWSQYF. The CDR3 DNA is TGTGCCAGCAGCTCTGCTAGCTGGTCGCAGTATTTT.

V is TRBV6-5 and J is TRBJ2-7; the match to TRBD1 covers 8 bases. CDR3 size: 13 residues. V dropped 6 bases and J dropped 6; count of bases not matched to a gene: 7. Germline V gene data show CDR1 as MNHEY and CDR2 as SVGAGI. As DNA, the CDR3 is TGTGCCAGCAGGGGACAGGTCGTCTCCGAGCAGTACTTC. Translated, it gives CASRGQVVSEQYF.

This clone was counted between two and nine times. V gene TRBV29-1 combines with J gene TRBJ2-1; D could derive from TRBD1 or TRBD2 (6 bases each). CDR1 is SQVTM, CDR2 ANQGSEA, per germline. Trimming took off 6 bases at V and 5 bases at J, with 14 bases between the two ends. This CDR3 region has 13 residues. The CDR3 DNA follows: TGCAGCGTAGACAGGTGGGGGGACAATGAGCAGTTCTTC. Protein product: CSVDRWGDNEQFF.

The CDR3, as DNA: TGTGCCAGCAGTCAGGATGTGGGCCGGTACAATGAGCAGTTCTTC. Its protein is CASSQDVGRYNEQFF. The chain is built from TRBV6-4 and TRBJ2-1; D ambiguous. CDR3 length: 15 residues. Germline CDR1 MRHNA, CDR2 SNTAGT. V dropped 5 bases and J dropped 4 bases, with 15 bases sitting between them.

Ten or more counts support this clone. The V gene is TRBV9, the J gene TRBJ2-1; D remains unclear. Germline CDR1 is SGDLS and CDR2 is YYNGEE. Trimming cost V 0 bases and J 0 bases, with 10 bases left between them. The length of the CDR3 is 16 residues. CDR3 residues: CASSVGAPSSYNEQFF. The CDR3 DNA is TGTGCCAGCAGCGTAGGAGCCCCGAGCTCCTACAATGAGCAGTTCTTC.

This chain connects TRBV6-6 to TRBJ2-1; tentatively, D is TRBD1 (5 bases). Trimming removed 5 bases from V and 12 bases from J, with 8 bases in between. The CDR3 length is 10 residues. Germline V CDR1 and CDR2: MNHNY, SVGAGI (reference sequence). CDR3 sequence reads: CASSSRGQFF. The CDR3 coding sequence is TGTGCCAGCAGTAGTAGGGGGCAGTTCTTC.

This chain links TRBV18 with TRBJ1-2; D unclear. The CDR3 totals 17 residues. Germline CDR1 and CDR2: KGHSH and LQKENI. The V gene lost 3 bases and the J gene lost 5 bases, with 22 bases spanning the gap. CDR3 sequence: CASSPFPSEVSGYGYTF. For the CDR3, the DNA is TGTGCCAGCTCACCCTTTCCTTCCGAGGTTTCGGGGTATGGCTACACCTTC.